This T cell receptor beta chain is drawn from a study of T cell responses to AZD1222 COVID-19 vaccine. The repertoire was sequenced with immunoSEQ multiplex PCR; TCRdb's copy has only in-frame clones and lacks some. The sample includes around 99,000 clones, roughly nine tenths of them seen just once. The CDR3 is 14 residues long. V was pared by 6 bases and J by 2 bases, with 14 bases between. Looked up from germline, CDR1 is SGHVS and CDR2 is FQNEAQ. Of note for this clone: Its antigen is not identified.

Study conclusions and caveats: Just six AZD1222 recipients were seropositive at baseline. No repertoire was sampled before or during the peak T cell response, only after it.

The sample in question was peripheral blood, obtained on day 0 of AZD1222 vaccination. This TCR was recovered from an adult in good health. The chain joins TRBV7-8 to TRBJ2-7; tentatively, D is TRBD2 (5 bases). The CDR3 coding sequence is TGTGCCAGCAGTCCGGACTCCCCTCCCTACGAGCAGTACTTC. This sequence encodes CASSPDSPPYEQYF.